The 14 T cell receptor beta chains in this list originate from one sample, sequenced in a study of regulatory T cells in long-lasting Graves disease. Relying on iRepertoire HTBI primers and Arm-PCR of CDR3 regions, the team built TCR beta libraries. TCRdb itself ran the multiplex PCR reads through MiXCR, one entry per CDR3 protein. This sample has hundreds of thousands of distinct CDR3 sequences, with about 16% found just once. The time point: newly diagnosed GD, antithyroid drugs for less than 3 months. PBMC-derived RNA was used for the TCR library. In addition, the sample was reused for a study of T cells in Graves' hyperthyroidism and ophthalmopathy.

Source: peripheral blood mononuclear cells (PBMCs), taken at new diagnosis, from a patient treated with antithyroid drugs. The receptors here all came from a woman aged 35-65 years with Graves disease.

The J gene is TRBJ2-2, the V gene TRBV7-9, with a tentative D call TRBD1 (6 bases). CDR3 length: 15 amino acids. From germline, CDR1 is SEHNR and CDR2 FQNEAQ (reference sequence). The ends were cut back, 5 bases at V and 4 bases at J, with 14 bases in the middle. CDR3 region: CASSQEGVSTGELFF. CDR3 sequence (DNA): TGTGCCAGCAGCCAAGAGGGGGTGAGCACCGGGGAGCTGTTTTTT.

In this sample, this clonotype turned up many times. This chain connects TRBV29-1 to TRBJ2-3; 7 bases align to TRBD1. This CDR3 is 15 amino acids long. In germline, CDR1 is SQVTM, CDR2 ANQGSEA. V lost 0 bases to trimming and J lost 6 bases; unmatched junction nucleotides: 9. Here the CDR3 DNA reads TGCAGCGTTGAAGATCGATTCAGGGGGTACGATACGCAGTATTTT. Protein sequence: CSVEDRFRGYDTQYF.

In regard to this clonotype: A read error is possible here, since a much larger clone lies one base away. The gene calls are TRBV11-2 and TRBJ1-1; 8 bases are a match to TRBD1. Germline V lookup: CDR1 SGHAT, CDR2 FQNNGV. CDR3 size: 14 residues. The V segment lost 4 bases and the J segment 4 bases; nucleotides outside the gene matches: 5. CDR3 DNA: TGTGCCAGCAGCTCTAGGACAGGGTTCACTGAAGCTTTCTTT. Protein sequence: CASSSRTGFTEAFF.

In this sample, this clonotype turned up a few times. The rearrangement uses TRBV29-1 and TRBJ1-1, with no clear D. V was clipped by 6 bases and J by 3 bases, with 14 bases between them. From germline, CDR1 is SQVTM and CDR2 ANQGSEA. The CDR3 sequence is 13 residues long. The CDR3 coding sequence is TGCAGCGTCCTGGGAGATAGGGACACTGAAGCTTTCTTT. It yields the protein CSVLGDRDTEAFF.

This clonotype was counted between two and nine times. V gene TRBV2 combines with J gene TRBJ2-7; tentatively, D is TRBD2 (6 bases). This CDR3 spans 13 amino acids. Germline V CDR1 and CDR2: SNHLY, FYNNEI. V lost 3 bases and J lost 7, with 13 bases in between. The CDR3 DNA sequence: TGTGCCAGCAGTGAGGGGGTGCGGGATGAGCAGTACTTC. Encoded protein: CASSEGVRDEQYF.

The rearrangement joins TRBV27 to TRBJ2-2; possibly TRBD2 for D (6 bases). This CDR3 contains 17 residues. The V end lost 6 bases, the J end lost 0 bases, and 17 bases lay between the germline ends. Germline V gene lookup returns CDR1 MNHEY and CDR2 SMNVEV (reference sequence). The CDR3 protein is CASSWDSANANTGELFF. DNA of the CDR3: TGTGCCAGCAGCTGGGACTCCGCAAACGCGAACACCGGGGAGCTGTTTTTT.

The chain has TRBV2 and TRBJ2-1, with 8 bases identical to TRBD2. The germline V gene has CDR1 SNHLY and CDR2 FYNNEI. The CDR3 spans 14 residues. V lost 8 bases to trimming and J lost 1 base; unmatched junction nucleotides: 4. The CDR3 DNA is TGTGCCAGCGTAGGACTAGCATCCTACAATGAGCAGTTCTTC. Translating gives CASVGLASYNEQFF.

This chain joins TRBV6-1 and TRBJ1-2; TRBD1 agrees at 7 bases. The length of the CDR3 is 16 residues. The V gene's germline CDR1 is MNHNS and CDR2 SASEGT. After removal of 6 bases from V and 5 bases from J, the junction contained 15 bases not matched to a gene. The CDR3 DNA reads TGTGCCAGCAGCCAATTCACCGGGACAGACGCTTATGGCTACACCTTC. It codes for CASSQFTGTDAYGYTF.

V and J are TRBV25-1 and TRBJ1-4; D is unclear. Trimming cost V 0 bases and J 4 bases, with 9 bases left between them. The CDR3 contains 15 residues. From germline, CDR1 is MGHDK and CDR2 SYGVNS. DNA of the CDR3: TGTGCCAGCAGTGAATATTGGAGAGGTAATGAAAAACTGTTTTTT. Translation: CASSEYWRGNEKLFF. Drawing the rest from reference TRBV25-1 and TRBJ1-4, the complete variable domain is EADIYQTPRYLVIGTGKKITLECSQTMGHDKMYWYQQDPGMELHLIHYSYGVNSTEKGDLSSESTVSRIRTEHFPLTLESARPSHTSQYLCASSEYWRGNEKLFFGSGTQLSVL.

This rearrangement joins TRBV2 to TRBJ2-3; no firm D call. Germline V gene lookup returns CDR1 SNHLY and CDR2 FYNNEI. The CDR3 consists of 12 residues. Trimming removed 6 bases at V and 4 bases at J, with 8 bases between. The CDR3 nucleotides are TGTGCCAGCAGGTTCGAGGCAGATACGCAGTATTTT. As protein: CASRFEADTQYF. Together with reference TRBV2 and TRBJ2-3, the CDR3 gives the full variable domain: EPEVTQTPSHQVTQMGQEVILRCVPISNHLYFYWYRQILGQKVEFLVSFYNNEISEKSEIFDDQFSVERPDGSNFTLKIRSTKLEDSAMYFCASRFEADTQYFGPGTRLTVL.

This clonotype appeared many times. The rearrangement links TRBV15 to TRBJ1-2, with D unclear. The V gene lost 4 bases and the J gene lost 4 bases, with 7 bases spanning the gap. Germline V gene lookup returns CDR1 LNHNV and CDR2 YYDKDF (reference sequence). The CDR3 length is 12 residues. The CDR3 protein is CATSKQFYGYTF. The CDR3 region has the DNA TGTGCCACCAGCAAGCAATTCTATGGCTACACCTTC.

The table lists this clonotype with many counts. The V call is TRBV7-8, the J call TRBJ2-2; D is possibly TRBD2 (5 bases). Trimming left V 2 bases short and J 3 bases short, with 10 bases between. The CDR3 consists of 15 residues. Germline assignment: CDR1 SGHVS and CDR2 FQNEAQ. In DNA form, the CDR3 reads TGTGCCAGCAGCTTAAGAGGGTACGACACCGGGGAGCTGTTTTTT. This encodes CASSLRGYDTGELFF.

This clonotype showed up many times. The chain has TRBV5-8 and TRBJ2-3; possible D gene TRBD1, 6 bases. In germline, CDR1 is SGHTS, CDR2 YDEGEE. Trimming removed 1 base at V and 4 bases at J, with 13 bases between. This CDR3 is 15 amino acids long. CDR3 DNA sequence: TGTGCCAGCAGCTTGAACAGGGCCGGGGCAGATACGCAGTATTTT. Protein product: CASSLNRAGADTQYF.

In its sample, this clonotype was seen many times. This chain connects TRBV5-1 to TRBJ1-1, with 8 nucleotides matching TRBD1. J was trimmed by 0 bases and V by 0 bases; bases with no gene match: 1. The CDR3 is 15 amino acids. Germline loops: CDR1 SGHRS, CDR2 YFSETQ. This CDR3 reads CASSLVTGVNTEAFF. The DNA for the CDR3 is TGCGCCAGCAGCTTGGTGACAGGGGTGAACACTGAAGCTTTCTTT.